The 7 T cell receptor beta chains in this list originate from one sample, sequenced in a study of early T cells in non-severe SARS-CoV-2 infection. In TCRdb, the 5' RACE reads were re-called with MiXCR into one record per CDR3 protein. The sample records about 19,000 distinct CDR3 sequences, approximately 4.1% being singletons. What was sequenced was whole blood. These receptors were collected from an adult who was a healthcare worker with PCR-confirmed SARS-CoV-2 infection or an uninfected control (not recorded which).

On this clonotype itself: At one end, the junction sequence differs from germline, possibly due to a read error. V gene TRBV27 combines with J gene TRBJ2-1; no definite D call. Germline assignment: CDR1 MNHEY and CDR2 SMNVEV (reference sequence). The CDR3 spans 15 residues. DNA for the CDR3: TGTGCCCGCAGTTTAGGGCTTCTTACACGCAATGAGCAGTTCTTC. This translates into CARSLGLLTRNEQFF.

The V call is TRBV2, the J call TRBJ1-5, with unresolved D. Trimming took 0 bases from V and 1 from J, leaving 4 bases between them. This CDR3 contains 14 residues. The V gene's germline CDR1 is SNHLY and CDR2 FYNNEI. In nucleotides, the CDR3 is TGTGCCAGCAGTGAAGCGCGAAGCAATCAGCCCCAGCATTTT. Translating it yields CASSEARSNQPQHF.

This clonotype was seen repeatedly, ten times or more. This chain connects TRBV5-1 to TRBJ2-7; D remains unclear. CDR1 and CDR2 from the germline V gene are SGHRS and YFSETQ. This CDR3 is 11 amino acids long. V was cut by 2 bases and J by 3 bases, with 3 bases left in between. In nucleotides, the CDR3 is TGCGCCAGCAGCTTTCGCTACGAGCAGTACTTC. Amino acid sequence: CASSFRYEQYF.

The J gene is TRBJ2-5, the V gene TRBV6-1; D might be TRBD1 (5 bases). There are 16 residues in the CDR3. CDR1 and CDR2 (germline): MNHNS, SASEGT. Trimming shortened V by 6 bases and J by 0 bases, and 17 bases separated the two germline ends. DNA of the CDR3: TGTGCCAGCAGGGGATTCGGACAAACGTACCAAGAGACCCAGTACTTC. Its translation: CASRGFGQTYQETQYF.

This clonotype was recorded at least ten times. The chain has TRBV19 and TRBJ2-3; D call uncertain. Per the germline V gene, CDR1 is LNHDA and CDR2 is SQIVND (reference sequence). Trimming took 7 bases from V and 3 from J, leaving 23 bases between them. This CDR3 has 17 amino acids. The CDR3, as DNA: TGTGCCAGTAAAGGCAGGTCGGAAATCCTGGGTACAGATACGCAGTATTTT. Protein product: CASKGRSEILGTDTQYF.

This clonotype was observed many times. This chain connects TRBV12-3 or TRBV12-4 to TRBJ1-1; D remains unclear. The CDR3 runs 15 residues. Trimming stripped 6 bases from V and 1 base from J, with 15 bases between. CDR3 loop: CASRGLSTGNTEAFF. In DNA, the CDR3 is TGTGCCAGCAGGGGCCTATCAACGGGGAACACTGAAGCTTTCTTT.

This clonotype was observed many times. As DNA, the CDR3 is TGCGCCAGCAGCCTCAGGGGCGGTGAAAAACTGTTTTTT. Translating gives CASSLRGGEKLFF. The chain combines TRBV4-1 with TRBJ1-4; D perhaps matches TRBD1 (6 bases). V lost 4 bases, J lost 7 bases, and 10 bases lay in between. Germline-derived CDR1 and CDR2 are MGHRA and YSYEKL. This CDR3 has 13 residues.